A single sample gave rise to the 21 T cell receptor beta chains below, sequenced in a study of CD8+CD57+ T cells in acquired aplastic anemia. The TCR beta profiling, which covered VDJ combination and CDR3 sequence, was carried out using genomic DNA as the template. TCRdb re-called the reads with MiXCR, one entry per CDR3 protein. In the table there are 90,000 to 120,000 distinct CDR3 sequences, about half of which are singletons. Specimen: sorted CD4+, CD8+, or CD8+CD57+ T cells (not recorded which) from PBMCs. These receptors were obtained from a human donor in good health, serving as a control.

The chain uses TRBV2 and TRBJ2-3; 8 nucleotides align to TRBD2. Germline loops: CDR1 SNHLY, CDR2 FYNNEI. The V and J ends lost 5 bases and 2 bases, in that order; junction bases with no gene match: 3. CDR3 length: 14 amino acids. The CDR3 sequence is CASSRAGDTDTQYF. The CDR3 nucleotides read TGTGCCAGCAGTCGAGCGGGAGACACAGATACGCAGTATTTT. Looking up the rest from reference TRBV2 and TRBJ2-3 gives the full variable domain: EPEVTQTPSHQVTQMGQEVILRCVPISNHLYFYWYRQILGQKVEFLVSFYNNEISEKSEIFDDQFSVERPDGSNFTLKIRSTKLEDSAMYFCASSRAGDTDTQYFGPGTRLTVL.

Regarding this clonotype: A much bigger clone sits one base away, suggesting this may be a read error. This rearrangement joins TRBV6-5 to TRBJ2-2; D remains unclear. This CDR3 has 13 residues. V shed 4 bases and J shed 6 bases, with 9 bases lying between them. Looked up from germline, CDR1 is MNHEY and CDR2 is SVGAGI. CDR3 residues: CASSSTTSGELFF. For the CDR3, the DNA is TGTGCCAGCAGTTCCACTACCTCCGGGGAGCTGTTTTTT.

Details on this clonotype: Given a much more abundant clone one base away, this may be a read error. V is TRBV11-2 and J is TRBJ2-1; 10 nucleotides match TRBD2. This CDR3 comprises 17 residues. CDR1 SGHAT and CDR2 FQNNGV come from the germline V gene. CDR3 sequence (DNA): TGTGCCAGCAGCTTAGGGTATGAGCGGGGGGGCTCTAATGAGCAGTCCTTC. It translates to CASSLGYERGGSNEQSF.

In this sample, this clonotype turned up many times. The V and J genes are TRBV14 and TRBJ1-1, with a weak D call TRBD1 (5 bases). The germline V gene encodes CDR1 SGHDN and CDR2 FVKESK. The CDR3 is made up of 15 amino acids. V lost 1 base to trimming and J lost 3 bases, with 12 bases between them. The CDR3 reads CASSQGLGLYTEAFF. CDR3 in DNA: TGTGCCAGCAGCCAAGGTCTGGGGCTCTACACTGAAGCTTTCTTT.

This clonotype was detected many times. The rearrangement joins TRBV24-1 to TRBJ1-2, with TRBD1 matching 12 bases. J gave up 4 bases and V 2 bases, and 13 bases lay outside the gene matches. CDR1 is KGHDR and CDR2 is SFDVKD in the germline V gene. The CDR3 totals 19 residues. Written as DNA, the CDR3 is TGTGCCACCAGTGATTCCGACGGGGGACAGGGGGCGCAGATCTATGGCTACACCTTC. Protein product: CATSDSDGGQGAQIYGYTF.

J is TRBJ1-2 and V is TRBV7-8; tentative D call: TRBD1 (5 bases). The CDR3 is made up of 15 amino acids. Per the germline V gene, CDR1 is SGHVS and CDR2 is FQNEAQ. The V gene lost 2 bases and the J gene lost 5 bases, with 15 bases spanning the gap. As DNA, the CDR3 is TGTGCCAGCAGCTTAAGGCAGGGATTAGGGTATGGCTACACCTTC. Encoded protein: CASSLRQGLGYGYTF.

Many counts were recorded for this clonotype. The chain couples TRBV12-3 or TRBV12-4 to TRBJ1-5; TRBD1 might be the D (6 bases). The CDR3 covers 15 residues. Trimming shortened V by 6 bases and J by 4 bases, and 16 bases separated the two germline ends. CDR3 residues: CASSQGNGGNQPQHF. As DNA, the CDR3 is TGTGCCAGCAGCCAGGGGAATGGTGGGAATCAGCCCCAGCATTTT.

The sample holds a few counts of this clonotype. Mismatch with germline at one junction end may stem from a read error. The chain employs TRBV6-5 and TRBJ1-2; 9 nucleotides line up with TRBD1. CDR3 length: 15 residues. The germline gives CDR1 MNHEY, CDR2 SVGAGI. CDR3 loop: CAGSYAQGAVNGYTF. The CDR3 DNA follows: TGTGCCGGCAGTTACGCACAGGGGGCGGTAAATGGCTACACCTTC.

There are a few counts of this clonotype. One end of the junction varies from germline; a read error may be responsible. The V call is TRBV9, the J call TRBJ2-7, with 11 bases fitting TRBD1. Germline CDR1 is SGDLS and CDR2 is YYNGEE. CDR3 length: 15 residues. The CDR3 DNA reads as TGTGCCAGCAGCCCCGGACAGGGGGCGGGTTACGAGCAGCACTTC. Amino acids: CASSPGQGAGYEQHF.

The chain is built from TRBV7-9 and TRBJ2-7, with D uncertain. Germline CDR1 reads SEHNR; CDR2 reads FQNEAQ (reference sequence). The CDR3 totals 13 residues. V was clipped by 3 bases and J by 2 bases, with 8 bases between them. In DNA form, the CDR3 reads TGTGCCAGCAGCTTCCCTGGTCCCTACGAGCAGTACGTC. Encoded protein: CASSFPGPYEQYV.

In its sample, this clonotype was seen many times. V and J are TRBV6-1 and TRBJ1-3; 8 nucleotides agree with TRBD1. Germline lookup yields CDR1 MNHNS and CDR2 SASEGT. CDR3 length: 14 amino acids. The junction had 6 bases not matched to a gene; V was cut back by 7 bases and J by 4 bases. The CDR3 loop reads CASKAGGTGNTIYF. Written as DNA, the CDR3 is TGTGCCAGCAAGGCAGGGGGCACAGGAAACACCATATATTTT.

There are a few counts of this clonotype. The chain is built from TRBV24-1 and TRBJ2-2; D might be TRBD1 (5 bases). The CDR3 is made up of 15 amino acids. CDR1 is KGHDR and CDR2 is SFDVKD in the germline V gene. V was pared by 5 bases and J by 2 bases, with 11 bases between. The CDR3: CATSGGAINTGELFF. The CDR3 bases are TGTGCCACCAGTGGGGGCGCTATAAACACCGGGGAGCTGTTTTTT.

V usage is TRBV6-1 and J usage is TRBJ2-7, with TRBD1 matching 10 bases. From germline, CDR1 is MNHNS and CDR2 SASEGT. The ends lost 6 bases at V and 4 bases at J; junction bases unmatched: 15. CDR3 length: 17 amino acids. DNA for the CDR3: TGTGCCAGCAGCCTACAAACCGGGACAGGGGTAGGATACGAGCAGTACTTC. Its protein product is CASSLQTGTGVGYEQYF.

In regard to this clonotype: The conserved final phenylalanine or tryptophan is absent from the CDR3, which likely points to a read error. It is unclear where the CDR3 begins or ends on the DNA, so no DNA is shown, and the CDR3 is as TCRdb lists it. This chain links TRBV29-1 with TRBJ1-5. In germline, CDR1 is SQVTM, CDR2 ANQGSEA. The CDR3 contains 13 residues when both ends are counted. The CDR3 spells CSARLDSNQPQHL.

A single count supports this clonotype. The chain has TRBV25-1 and TRBJ2-7; 7 nucleotides align to TRBD2. Germline V gene data show CDR1 as MGHDK and CDR2 as SYGVNS. CDR3 size: 14 residues. Trimming cost V 6 bases and J 6 bases; bases outside gene matches: 11. CDR3 region: CASSRDPGRGEQYF. In DNA form, the CDR3 reads TGTGCCAGCAGCCGAGATCCGGGGAGGGGCGAGCAGTACTTC.

As for this clonotype: A much larger clone differs by one base, so this may be a read error. The chain links TRBV20-1 to TRBJ1-1; 8 bases line up with TRBD1. CDR3 length: 17 amino acids. Trimming cost V 5 bases and J 4 bases; bases outside gene matches: 18. Germline V gene data show CDR1 as DFQATT and CDR2 as SNEGSKA (reference sequence). The CDR3 reads CSAFPDREQKWVTEAFF. The CDR3 nucleotides are TGCAGTGCTTTCCCGGACAGGGAGCAAAAGTGGGTCACTGAAGCTTTCTTT.

The gene calls are TRBV19 and TRBJ2-1; 10 positions agree with TRBD2. J was trimmed by 9 bases and V by 3 bases; bases with no gene match: 5. CDR1 LNHDA and CDR2 SQIVND come from the germline V gene (reference sequence). The CDR3 loop spans 14 amino acids. The CDR3 reads CASSITSGDIEQFF. Written as DNA, the CDR3 is TGTGCCAGTAGTATTACTAGCGGGGACATTGAGCAGTTCTTC.

This clonotype was counted ten times or more. The J gene is TRBJ2-5, the V gene TRBV12-3 or TRBV12-4; D is uncertain. Trimming stripped 5 bases from V and 0 bases from J, with 4 bases between. CDR3 length: 12 amino acids. CDR3 sequence: CASSIYQETQYF. The CDR3 bases are TGTGCCAGCAGTATATACCAAGAGACCCAGTACTTC.

This clonotype was found many times. The chain recombines TRBV4-1 with TRBJ1-1; no clear D. The V end lost 0 bases, the J end lost 6 bases, and 11 bases lay between the germline ends. Per the germline V gene, CDR1 is MGHRA and CDR2 is YSYEKL. This CDR3 spans 14 amino acids. The CDR3 DNA follows: TGCGCCAGCAGCCAAGATCTAGGGAGCGCTGAAGCTTTCTTT. Translated: CASSQDLGSAEAFF.

A few counts support this clonotype. The V gene is TRBV7-2, the J gene TRBJ1-5; no reliable D call. The germline V and J ends were trimmed by 1 base and 7 bases, with 8 bases remaining between them. CDR3 length equals 13 residues. CDR1 and CDR2 (germline): SGHTA, FQGNSA. The CDR3 loop reads CASSLVPWQPQHF. The CDR3 region has the DNA TGTGCCAGCAGCTTAGTTCCGTGGCAGCCCCAGCATTTT.

This clonotype has at least ten counts. The rearrangement joins TRBV6-1 to TRBJ1-3; D not certain. The CDR3 contains 14 residues. V lost 3 bases to trimming and J lost 0 bases, with 6 bases between them. Germline loops: CDR1 MNHNS, CDR2 SASEGT. The chain's CDR3 is CASSEAVSGNTIYF. The DNA of the CDR3 is TGTGCCAGCAGTGAGGCGGTCTCTGGAAACACCATATATTTT.